This T cell receptor beta chain derives from a study of cytomegalovirus exposure and HLA in healthy donors (TCRdb year 2017). General notes on the study: An earlier analysis of a few hundred of the donors reported 250 to 300 Gb of sequence data and about 120 million unique TCR beta sequences obtained from 150 million to 200 million T cells. An early release that covered some 630 HLA-typed donors contained approximately 290 gigabases of sequencing data and around 80 million unique TCR sequences. Of the 300 to 450 genotyped donors, around 81% fell in the genetic ancestry cluster associated with self-reported Caucasian donors. The study aimed to test whether cataloging public T cell receptors could reveal signatures of past pathogen exposure. The study used immunosequencing to profile the T cell repertoires of under 700 subjects and linked those repertoires to cytomegalovirus serostatus. In addition to the first cohort of roughly 670 subjects, a separate validation cohort of approximately 130 different subjects was used. The study combined high-throughput TCR immunosequencing, statistical association of individual TCRs with disease status, and machine learning to predict cytomegalovirus infection status. In a later analysis, previously published TCR beta repertoires from more than 500 donors were re-analyzed and high-resolution HLA genotyping was added so that TCR occurrence patterns could be studied. The later analysis used no new phenotypic data to find candidate immune exposures, relying instead on TCR beta sequences and their occurrence across donors. An earlier analysis of roughly 580 of the donors used high-throughput TCR beta sequencing to judge whether each TCR beta V gene segment behaved as functional or pseudogenic. Donor age, sex, ethnicity and CMV serostatus were collected together with the repertoire data. In a later genetic analysis, genome-wide SNP genotypes for about 65% of the roughly 670 donors were used, and that subset was treated as a discovery cohort. Every repertoire in the discovery cohort had been generated on one and the same sequencing platform. HLA typing covered class I and class II loci at four-digit resolution. The number of donors typed differed by locus, with about 629-630 for A, B, C, DRB1 and DQB1, about 500 for DQA1, 600 to 610 for DPA1, and 472 for DPB1. Because of strong linkage in the cohort, roughly five DR-DQ haplotypes were treated as single units for association and clustering. Across some 400 genotyped donors of the cohort, an average of roughly 250,000 unique TCR beta nucleotide sequences per donor were sequenced, and roughly a sixth of those sequences were non-productive. Overall results and qualifications from the work: A group of highly shared sequence variants was considered likely to be a technical artifact of the sequencing pipeline. The presence/absence analyses assumed that sequencing depth was roughly uniform across donors, and that assumption may not be true. When HLA alleles, especially DR and DQ, strongly co-occurred, TCR associations were difficult to assign to individual alleles. In a later analysis, HLA-associated TCR beta chains showed more clonal expansion and lower generation probabilities than non-associated chains that were equally common. According to a later analysis, TCR association rates differed among HLA loci, with DRB1 alleles showing the most associated TCRs and HLA-C alleles showing the fewest. Cytomegalovirus status was reported to be diagnosed by the classifier with high specificity and sensitivity in both the original and validation cohorts. According to the authors, the approach could potentially be generalized to other disease states and immunological phenotypes. In the study, some 160 TCR beta chains were listed as associated with cytomegalovirus. In a later genetic analysis, a missense DCLRE1C variant was associated with V-gene and J-gene trimming of TCR beta chains, and the association was replicated in an independent cohort. HLA typing was unavailable for some donors at each locus, so association tests used only the typed subset. In a later analysis, 16,951 TCR beta sequences were associated with specific HLA alleles at a false discovery rate of 0.05. While some public TCRs were present in many individuals, most TCR sequences turned up only very rarely across donors. According to a later analysis, parvovirus B19, influenza, CMV and Epstein-Barr virus appeared linked to several top co-occurrence clusters. Linkage disequilibrium might explain the correlated functional status among segregating V segments, but an unknown experimental factor could not be ruled out. In this cohort, only TCR beta chains were sequenced, and detectable features were limited by the absence of alpha or paired-chain data. In an earlier analysis of some 640 of the donors, most TCR beta V segments were observed in productive rearrangements about 90% or about 30% of the time, broadly matching IMGT annotations. Because counts were too low, seventeen rarely observed V segments, including chromosome 9 orphons, were excluded from the earlier analysis of fewer than 650 of the donors. Most CMV-associated TCR beta chains appeared to be HLA-restricted in a later analysis, and the HLA associations seemed to be driven largely by CMV exposure. Immune exposure information for the cohort was limited to CMV serostatus. According to a later genetic analysis, donors in an Asian-associated ancestry cluster had fewer N-insertions in productive TCRs than the approximately 650-donor mean. A few of the identified cytomegalovirus-associated TCR beta chains were confirmed in vitro to be specific for cytomegalovirus antigens. A further reported finding was that TCR beta sequences accurately predicted the HLA-A and HLA-B alleles for most subjects in the first cohort.

As for this clone: Its antigen is still unknown. Base quality data are lacking; no much larger clone is found one base away.

Library construction relied on the immunoSEQ multiplex PCR assay. The multiplex PCR relied on a mix of 60 forward primers for TCR Vbeta segments and 13 reverse primers for TCR Jbeta segments. Amplification of the CDR3 region of rearranged TCR beta genes was performed with a multiplex PCR assay on genomic DNA. The Illumina HiSeq System was used to sequence the amplified TCR beta libraries as 87-base-pair reads. As for the authors' bioinformatics: In a later analysis, approximately 74 million unique TCR beta chains were counted across the 500 to 850 repertoires, and roughly 11 million of these chains were shared by at least two donors. To remove PCR and sequencing errors, raw reads were error-corrected and collapsed into unique sequences using a nearest-neighbor algorithm that merged closely related sequences. Alignment of CDR3 sequences to IMGT reference sequences was used to assign V, D and J gene segments. For a sequence to be retained, at least a six-nucleotide match to both a V gene segment and a J gene segment was required. Rearrangements were called productive when the CDR3 lacked stop codons and stayed in frame with V and J; all others were non-productive. CDR3 was defined by IMGT convention, running from the second conserved V-encoded cysteine to the conserved J-encoded phenylalanine. The earlier analysis of 450 to 750 of the donors excluded any sequence lacking an unambiguous match to a single V gene segment. An earlier analysis of 587 of the donors called V segments functional above 56.7% productive rearrangements and segregating when the between-donor standard deviation exceeded 5%. A statistical classification framework was built for diagnosing cytomegalovirus status from the catalog of TCR beta chain sequences. In a later analysis, TCR nucleotide sequences were compared against IMGT/GENE-DB human TR gene sequences so that V and J genes could be assigned. The TCRdist pipeline was used in a later analysis to assign CDR3 sequences and most-parsimonious VDJ recombination scenarios. In a later analysis, each TCR beta chain was defined by its CDR3 amino acid sequence together with its V-gene family, and reads without a unique V-gene family were excluded. In a later analysis, 500 to 700 highly shared, low-generation-probability nucleotide sequences were removed to address suspected cross-contamination and a sequencing artifact. A later analysis calculated a clonal expansion index for each public chain from normalized within-repertoire ranks of inferred template counts. In a later analysis, generation probabilities were computed using a VDJ recombination model fitted to out-of-frame rearrangements, and the results were checked against IGoR. Hypergeometric tests were used in a later analysis to score TCR-TCR, TCR-HLA and TCR-CMV co-occurrence, with a repertoire-size bias correction applied to the TCR pairs. To estimate false discovery rates, a later analysis permuted the HLA or CMV assignments 20 times. In a later analysis, co-occurring TCRs were grouped using DBSCAN, with TCRdist sequence similarity added in when clustering inside HLA-allele-positive subsets. Repertoires with fewer than 30,000 or more than 120,000 public chains were left out of co-occurrence clustering, as were five repertoires with anomalous nucleotide sharing. TCRdb mirrors the immuneACCESS table, restricted to in-frame sequences. Some clones are absent from its copies; in checked studies, under half trace to an unresolved V gene, and the reason for the others is unknown. That table supplies the V and J calls and clone size; D and trimming were determined from the DNA. The table for this sample lists some 94,000 clones; 60% to 80% of them were counted only once. The ten largest make up around 3.4% of the sample.

In total, more than 500 healthy bone marrow donors made up the cohort. At the time of sampling, all cohort members were nominally healthy, though unrecorded immune exposures were likely present. The donor tested CMV seronegative, placing the donor among the roughly 340 seronegative members of the cohort. A peripheral blood sample was collected from each donor, and TCR beta sequencing was performed on peripheral blood mononuclear cells. Genomic DNA extraction from the blood cell samples was performed with the Qiagen DNeasy Blood Extraction Kit. This TCR came from a man aged 35 to 55 in good health and CMV-seronegative. Sequencing was done on a sample of PBMCs.

CDR3 protein: CASSWTGQETQYF. The nucleotides read TGCGCCAGCAGTTGGACAGGCCAAGAGACCCAGTACTTC. Recombination linked TRBV10-2 to TRBJ2-5; 7 bases in the junction line up with TRBD1. CDR1 and CDR2, per the germline V gene, are WSHSY and SAAADI. The CDR3 spans 13 residues, from the cysteine through the phenylalanine. Of all the DNA, just the CDR3 is kept, 39 bases in frame from base 1. The germline V end is reduced by 5 bases and the J end by 1 base; junction bases left unmatched: 1.